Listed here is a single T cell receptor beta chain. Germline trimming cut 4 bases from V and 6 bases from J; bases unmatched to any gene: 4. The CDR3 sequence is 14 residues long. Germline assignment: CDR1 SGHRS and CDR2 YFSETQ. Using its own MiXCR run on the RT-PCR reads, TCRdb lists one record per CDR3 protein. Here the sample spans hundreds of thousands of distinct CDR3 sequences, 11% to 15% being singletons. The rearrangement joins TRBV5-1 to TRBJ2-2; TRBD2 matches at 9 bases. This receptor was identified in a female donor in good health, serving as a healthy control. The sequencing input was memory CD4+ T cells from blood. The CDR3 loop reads CASSTTSGPGELFF. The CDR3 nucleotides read TGCGCCAGCAGCACAACTAGCGGGCCCGGGGAGCTGTTTTTT.